Presented here are 15 T cell receptor beta chains from one specimen sequenced in a study of cytomegalovirus exposure and HLA in healthy donors. Primers for the PCR totalled 60 Vbeta and 13 Jbeta. Here immunoSEQ multiplex PCR was the method, and the copy in TCRdb shows in-frame clones only, minus some. Of roughly 150,000 clones detected, roughly 83% appear once; the ten largest clones hold around 1.4%. Sequenced sample: PBMCs. The receptors here all came from a young woman in good health and CMV-seronegative.

This rearrangement joins TRBV7-9 to TRBJ1-6, with TRBD1 as a possible D gene (5 bases). The CDR3 has 15 residues. The germline V gene encodes CDR1 SEHNR and CDR2 FQNEAQ (reference sequence). The ends were cut back, 0 bases at V and 5 bases at J, with 8 bases in the middle. The CDR3 region has the DNA TGTGCCAGCAGCTTAGCGATCAGGGATAATTCACCCCTCCACTTT. Translation: CASSLAIRDNSPLHF. Full variable domain (rest looked up from reference TRBV7-9 and TRBJ1-6): DTGVSQNPRHKITKRGQNVTFRCDPISEHNRLYWYRQTLGQGPEFLTYFQNEAQLEKSRLLSDRFSAERPKGSFSTLEIQRTEQGDSAMYLCASSLAIRDNSPLHFGNGTRLTVT.

The chain uses TRBV2 and TRBJ2-5; D perhaps matches TRBD1 (6 bases). Germline V gene lookup returns CDR1 SNHLY and CDR2 FYNNEI. The ends were cut back, 6 bases at V and 5 bases at J, with 13 bases in the middle. This CDR3 region has 13 residues. The CDR3 sequence is CASRTWGRETQYF. The CDR3 nucleotides are TGTGCCAGCAGGACTTGGGGGCGGGAGACCCAGTACTTC. Variable domain in full (rest from reference TRBV2 and TRBJ2-5): EPEVTQTPSHQVTQMGQEVILRCVPISNHLYFYWYRQILGQKVEFLVSFYNNEISEKSEIFDDQFSVERPDGSNFTLKIRSTKLEDSAMYFCASRTWGRETQYFGPGTRLLVL.

The V and J genes are TRBV11-2 and TRBJ2-7, with 10 bases matching TRBD1. The CDR3 sequence is 16 residues long. Per the germline V gene, CDR1 is SGHAT and CDR2 is FQNNGV. Losses at the gene ends were 2 bases for V and 3 bases for J; bases not matched to a gene: 7. This CDR3 reads CASSLRFGTGVYEQYF. For the CDR3, the DNA is TGTGCCAGCAGCTTACGGTTTGGGACAGGGGTCTACGAGCAGTACTTC.

The chain links TRBV6-1 to TRBJ2-7; D gene uncertain. Germline CDR1 and CDR2: MNHNS and SASEGT. V lost 3 bases and J lost 13, with 13 bases in between. The CDR3 extends over 11 amino acids. The CDR3 loop is CASSDLPRRYF. CDR3 DNA: TGTGCCAGCAGTGATTTGCCCAGGCGATACTTC.

V is TRBV5-6 and J is TRBJ1-4; the match to TRBD1 covers 8 bases. The V segment lost 4 bases and the J segment 5 bases; nucleotides outside the gene matches: 4. This CDR3 spans 14 amino acids. Germline V gene sequence: CDR1 SGHDT, CDR2 YYEEEE. CDR3 sequence (DNA): TGTGCCAGCAGCCTAGGACAGGGCAATGAAAAACTGTTTTTT. It yields the protein CASSLGQGNEKLFF.

This clone was found once. V gene TRBV9 combines with J gene TRBJ2-1, with D unresolved. This CDR3 spans 12 amino acids. The ends were cut back, 0 bases at V and 5 bases at J, with 3 bases in the middle. Germline V gives CDR1 SGDLS, CDR2 YYNGEE. CDR3 nucleotides: TGTGCCAGCAGCGTAGCTGACAATGAGCAGTTCTTC. Encoded protein: CASSVADNEQFF.

The V call is TRBV4-2, the J call TRBJ1-2; D unclear. The germline gives CDR1 LGHNA, CDR2 YNFKEQ. CDR3 length equals 15 residues. Trimming left V 0 bases short and J 8 bases short, with 16 bases between. CDR3 nucleotide sequence: TGTGCCAGCAGCCAAGATCTTGGCGGGTCCGGCGGCTACACCTTC. Translating it yields CASSQDLGGSGGYTF.

V and J are TRBV5-4 and TRBJ2-2; TRBD1 matches at 9 bases. The germline V gene encodes CDR1 SGHNT and CDR2 YYREEE (reference sequence). CDR3 length equals 17 residues. The V and J ends lost 4 bases and 6 bases, in that order; junction bases with no gene match: 13. Here the CDR3 reads CASSLPGTGNSAGELFF. The CDR3 DNA reads as TGTGCCAGCAGCCTTCCCGGGACAGGGAATTCGGCCGGGGAGCTGTTTTTT.

The genes are TRBV6-4 and TRBJ2-7, with 8 nucleotides matching TRBD1. Germline V gene lookup returns CDR1 MRHNA and CDR2 SNTAGT. The junction had 9 bases not matched to a gene; V was cut back by 4 bases and J by 7 bases. The length of the CDR3 is 14 residues. The chain's CDR3 is CASSGPRQGWEQYF. The CDR3 DNA reads TGTGCCAGCAGTGGCCCGAGACAGGGGTGGGAGCAGTACTTC.

By frequency in the sample, this clone is medium-sized. The chain recombines TRBV28 with TRBJ1-1, with D uncertain. Trimming stripped 7 bases from V and 1 base from J, with 13 bases between. The CDR3 runs to 14 residues. Germline CDR1 MDHEN, CDR2 SYDVKM. Here the CDR3 DNA reads TGTGCCAGCATCCTCAGGCTTTGGAACACTGAAGCTTTCTTT. The encoded protein is CASILRLWNTEAFF.

Written as DNA, the CDR3 is TGCGCCAGCAGCTTGTCTACTCCCTCATACGAGCAGTACTTC. Protein sequence: CASSLSTPSYEQYF. The gene calls are TRBV5-1 and TRBJ2-5; D ambiguous. The J call may be incorrect, as the DNA end agrees better with TRBJ2-7. Germline-derived CDR1 and CDR2 are SGHRS and YFSETQ. The CDR3 has 14 residues.

The chain has TRBV14 and TRBJ1-2; D is ambiguous. The CDR3 sequence is 17 residues long. CDR1 is SGHDN, CDR2 FVKESK, per germline. V was clipped by 2 bases and J by 0 bases, with 16 bases between them. The CDR3 DNA reads TGTGCCAGCAGCCAATTCGGCAGCCTAGCAGCTAACTATGGCTACACCTTC. It translates to CASSQFGSLAANYGYTF.

This chain's CDR3 is CASSSRDSPYGYTF. The CDR3 DNA follows: TGCGCCAGCAGCTCCCGGGACAGCCCCTATGGCTACACCTTC. The chain has TRBV5-1 and TRBJ1-2; 7 bases align to TRBD1. This CDR3 is 14 amino acids long. The germline V gene encodes CDR1 SGHRS and CDR2 YFSETQ. V shed 3 bases, J shed 4 bases, and the junction held 6 bases outside the gene matches.

CDR3 amino acids: CASSVVRSGREVANEKLFF. CDR3 DNA sequence: TGTGCCAGCAGCGTAGTTAGGTCAGGGCGGGAAGTGGCTAATGAAAAACTGTTTTTT. This chain links TRBV9 with TRBJ1-4; TRBD1 is a possible D gene (5 bases). Germline lookup yields CDR1 SGDLS and CDR2 YYNGEE. The CDR3 contains 19 residues. Trimming shortened V by 0 bases and J by 3 bases, and 21 bases separated the two germline ends.

This CDR3 is CAWSLGATRKNSPLHF. CDR3 DNA: TGTGCCTGGTCTCTGGGGGCCACGCGAAAAAATTCACCCCTCCACTTT. The V call is TRBV30, the J call TRBJ1-6, with TRBD1 as a possible D gene (6 bases). Per germline, CDR1 GTSNPN and CDR2 SVGIG (reference sequence). The CDR3 spans 16 residues. The germline V and J ends were trimmed by 5 bases and 7 bases, with 21 bases remaining between them.